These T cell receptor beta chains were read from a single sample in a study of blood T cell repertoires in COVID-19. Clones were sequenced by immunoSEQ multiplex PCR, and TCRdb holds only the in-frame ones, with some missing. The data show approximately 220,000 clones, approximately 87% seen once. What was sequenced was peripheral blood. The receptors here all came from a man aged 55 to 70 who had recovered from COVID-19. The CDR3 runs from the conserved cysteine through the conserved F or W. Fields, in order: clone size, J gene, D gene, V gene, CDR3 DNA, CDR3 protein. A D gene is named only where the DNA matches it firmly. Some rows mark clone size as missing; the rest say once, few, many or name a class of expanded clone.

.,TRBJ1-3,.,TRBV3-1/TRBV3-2,TGTGCCAGCAGCCAAGAAGTACTCTCTGGAAACACCATATATTTT,CASSQEVLSGNTIYF
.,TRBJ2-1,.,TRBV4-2,TGTGCCAGCAGCCAAGATCGCCGGCGGGAGCAGTTCTTC,CASSQDRRREQFF
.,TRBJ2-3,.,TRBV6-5,TGTGCCAGCAGCCCCCCGGAGGGACCAGATACGCAGTATTTT,CASSPPEGPDTQYF
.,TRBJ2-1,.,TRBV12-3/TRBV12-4,TGTGCCAGCAGTCTCCCCGGGGTGGATGAGCAGTTCTTC,CASSLPGVDEQFF
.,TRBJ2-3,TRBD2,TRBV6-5,TGTGCCAGCAGCCGGGCGGGGGGGTACACAGATACGCAGTATTTT,CASSRAGGYTDTQYF
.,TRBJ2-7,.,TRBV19,TGTGCCAGTAGTCCCGCAGGTGCCGGCAGCTCCTACGAGCAGTACTTC,CASSPAGAGSSYEQYF
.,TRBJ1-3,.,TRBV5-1,TGCGCCAGCAGCATGCAACCGGGAACCTCTGGAAACACCATATATTTT,CASSMQPGTSGNTIYF
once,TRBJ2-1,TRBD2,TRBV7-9,TGTGCCAGCAGCCACGGGGGGTCGAGCTCCTACAATGAGCAGTTCTTC,CASSHGGSSSYNEQFF
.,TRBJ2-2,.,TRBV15,TGTGCCACCAGGCAGGGGTCGACGACCGGGGAGCTGTTTTTT,CATRQGSTTGELFF
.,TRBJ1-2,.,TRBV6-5,TGTGCCAGCAGTTACTCTGGCGGGGAAGGGAATGGCTACACCTTC,CASSYSGGEGNGYTF
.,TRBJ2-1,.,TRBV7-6,TGTGCCAGCAGCTTAGCGGACTCGGGCAACAATGAGCAGTTCTTC,CASSLADSGNNEQFF
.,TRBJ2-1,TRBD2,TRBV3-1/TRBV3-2,TGTGCCAGCACCTGGACTAGCGCAGGCCACAATGAGCAGTTCTTC,CASTWTSAGHNEQFF
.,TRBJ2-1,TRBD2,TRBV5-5,TGTGCCAGCGCGAACCGAGGCGGGGGGGCCTTCTACAATGAGCAGTTCTTC,CASANRGGGAFYNEQFF
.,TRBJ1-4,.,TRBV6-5,TGTGCCAGCAGTTACTCGGGGGGTACTAATGAAAAACTGTTTTTT,CASSYSGGTNEKLFF
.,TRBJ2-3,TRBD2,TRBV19,TGTGCCAGTAGTATACCTAGCGGGAGTGCCGGCACAGATACGCAGTATTTT,CASSIPSGSAGTDTQYF
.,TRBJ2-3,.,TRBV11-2,TGTGCCAGCAGCTCGCAGCCCGGGGGAGACGCAGATACGCAGTATTTT,CASSSQPGGDADTQYF
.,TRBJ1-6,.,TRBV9,TGTGCCAGCAGCGTAGATAACAGTAATTCACCCCTCCACTTT,CASSVDNSNSPLHF
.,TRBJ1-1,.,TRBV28,TGTGCCAGCAGACTCAACACTGAAGCTTTCTTT,CASRLNTEAFF
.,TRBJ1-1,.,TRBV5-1,TGCGCCAGCAGCTTGGTGGGGGCTGACACTGAAGCTTTCTTT,CASSLVGADTEAFF
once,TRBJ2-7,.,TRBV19,TGTGCCACCACGGAGTCAAAAAATTCCTACGAGCAGTACTTC,CATTESKNSYEQYF
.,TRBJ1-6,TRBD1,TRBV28,TGTGCCAGTAAACAGGGGGCCTATAATTCACCCCTCCACTTT,CASKQGAYNSPLHF
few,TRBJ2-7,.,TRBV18,TGTGCCAGCTCACCGAGCTCCTACGAGCAGTACTTC,CASSPSSYEQYF
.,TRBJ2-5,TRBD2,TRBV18,TGTGCCAGCTCACCACCGGTGGGCGGGAGAGAGACCCAGTACTTC,CASSPPVGGRETQYF
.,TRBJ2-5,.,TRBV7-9,TGTGCCAGCAGCCCGCACAGCCAAGAGACCCAGTACTTC,CASSPHSQETQYF
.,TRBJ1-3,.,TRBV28,TGTGCCAGCAGTTCGCTCGGACAGTCCTCTGGAAACACCATATATTTT,CASSSLGQSSGNTIYF
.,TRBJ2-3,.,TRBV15,TGTGCCACCAGGAGAACCCAGCAGGGGATTGGCACAGATACGCAGTATTTT,CATRRTQQGIGTDTQYF
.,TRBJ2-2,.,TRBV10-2,TGCGCCAGCAGCCCCGCCCCCCTTACGGGGACCGGGGAGCTGTTTTTT,CASSPAPLTGTGELFF
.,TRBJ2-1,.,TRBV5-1,TGCGCCAGCAGCTTCCTGTCCCGATCGGAGTTGGATGAGCAGTTCTTC,CASSFLSRSELDEQFF
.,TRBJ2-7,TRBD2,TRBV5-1,TGCGCCAGCAGCTTGGGAGGTAGCGGGAGGGCCCAGGGCGAGCAGTACTTC,CASSLGGSGRAQGEQYF
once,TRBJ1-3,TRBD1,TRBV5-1,TGCGCCAGCAGCCGGCAGCCTAGGACAGGGGGCCCAGATTCTGGAAACACCATATATTTT,CASSRQPRTGGPDSGNTIYF
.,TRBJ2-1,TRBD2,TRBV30,TGTGCCTGGGATGCGGGGGGGTACGAGCAGTTCTTC,CAWDAGGYEQFF
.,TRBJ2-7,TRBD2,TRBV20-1,TGCAGTGCTAGTAGCGGGAGAGGGGGTGACGAGCAGTACTTC,CSASSGRGGDEQYF
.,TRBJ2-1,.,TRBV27,TGTGCCAGCAGTTTTCAGGGCTACAATGAGCAGTTCTTC,CASSFQGYNEQFF
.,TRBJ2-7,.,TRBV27,TGTGCCAGCATGAGCGCGGAGTACTTC,CASMSAEYF
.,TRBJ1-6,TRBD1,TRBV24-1,TGTGCCACCAGTGATTTGCGGACAGGGGATAATTCACCCCTCCACTTT,CATSDLRTGDNSPLHF
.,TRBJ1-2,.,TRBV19,TGTGCCAGTAGTATAGCGACTGGAGAGGGAGGCTACACCTTC,CASSIATGEGGYTF
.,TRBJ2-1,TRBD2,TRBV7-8,TGTGCCAGCAGCCCACCCGGGACTAGCGCCGTCCTTACCTACAATGAGCAGTTCTTC,CASSPPGTSAVLTYNEQFF
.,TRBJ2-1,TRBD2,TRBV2,TGTGCCAGTTTTACCGGGACTAGTATCAATGAGCAGTTCTTC,CASFTGTSINEQFF
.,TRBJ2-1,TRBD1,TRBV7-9,TGTGCCAGCAGCTTAGCCAGGGGGACCATCGGGGAGCAGTTCTTC,CASSLARGTIGEQFF
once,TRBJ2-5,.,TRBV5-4,TGTGCCAGCAGTCTACGTAGATCTCAAGAGACCCAGTACTTC,CASSLRRSQETQYF
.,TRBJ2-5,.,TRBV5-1,TGCGCCAGCAGCATGGGTACAGGGATAGGGGAGACCCAGTACTTC,CASSMGTGIGETQYF
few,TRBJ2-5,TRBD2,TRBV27,TGTGCCAGCAGTTTATCGTCTAGCGGGATAAAGACCCAGTACTTC,CASSLSSSGIKTQYF
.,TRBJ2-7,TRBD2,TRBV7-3,TGTGCCAGCAGCCCGGGGAGGGTTGAGCAGTACTTC,CASSPGRVEQYF
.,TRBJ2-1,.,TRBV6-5,TGTGCCAGCAAGGAGGGTTGGAGGTCGAATGAGCAGTTCTTC,CASKEGWRSNEQFF
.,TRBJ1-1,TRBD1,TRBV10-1,TGCGCCCTCACGACAGGGGACACTGAAGCTTTCTTT,CALTTGDTEAFF
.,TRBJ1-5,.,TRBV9,TGTGCCAGCAGCCTCTCCCCAGGCGTCGATCAGCCCCAGCATTTT,CASSLSPGVDQPQHF
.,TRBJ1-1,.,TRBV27,TGTGCCAGCATGGGCTGGGTGAACACTGAAGCTTTCTTT,CASMGWVNTEAFF
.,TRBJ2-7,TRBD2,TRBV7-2,TGTGCCAGCAGCTTAGCAGCGGGGGGACAGAGGAGCTCCTACGAGCAGTACTTC,CASSLAAGGQRSSYEQYF
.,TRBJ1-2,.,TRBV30,TGTGCCTGGAGTGTAATGTTCGTGGGGAGGGATGGCTACACCTTC,CAWSVMFVGRDGYTF
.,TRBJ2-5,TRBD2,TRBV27,TGTGCCAGCAGTTTTCTTCGGCGGGAGGCGTGGGAGACCCAGTACTTC,CASSFLRREAWETQYF
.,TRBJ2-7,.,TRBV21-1,TGTGCCAGCAGCGCTCAAGGAGCCGAGGCTACGAGGCAGTACTTC,CASSAQGAEATRQYF
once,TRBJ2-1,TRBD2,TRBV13,TGTGCCAGCAGCCGATCCGCGGGAGGGACGTACAATGAGCAGTTCTTC,CASSRSAGGTYNEQFF
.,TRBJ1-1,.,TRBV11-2,TGTGCCAGCAGCTTTATCGGGCAGAGGGACACTGAAGCTTTCTTT,CASSFIGQRDTEAFF
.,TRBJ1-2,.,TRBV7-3,TGTGCCAGCAGCCACGGGGGGGGACACCCGCAAAATAACTATGGCTACACCTTC,CASSHGGGHPQNNYGYTF